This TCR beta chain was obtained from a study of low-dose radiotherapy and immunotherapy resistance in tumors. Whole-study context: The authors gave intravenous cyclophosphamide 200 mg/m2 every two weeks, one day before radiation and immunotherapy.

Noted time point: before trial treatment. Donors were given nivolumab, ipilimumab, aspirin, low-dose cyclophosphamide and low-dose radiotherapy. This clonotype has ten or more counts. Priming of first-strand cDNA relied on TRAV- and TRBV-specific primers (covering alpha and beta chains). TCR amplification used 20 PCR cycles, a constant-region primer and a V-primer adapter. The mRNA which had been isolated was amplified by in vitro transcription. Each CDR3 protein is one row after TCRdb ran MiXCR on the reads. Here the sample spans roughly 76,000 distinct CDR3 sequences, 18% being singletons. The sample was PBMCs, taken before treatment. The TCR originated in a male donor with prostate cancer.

In DNA, the CDR3 is TGTGCCAGCAGCATGACTGGGACAGGCTCAACCGGGGAGCTGTTTTTT. Amino acids: CASSMTGTGSTGELFF. The chain is built from TRBV5-4 and TRBJ2-2; 8 bases map to TRBD1. Germline V CDR1 and CDR2: SGHNT, YYREEE (reference sequence). The J segment lost 5 bases and the V segment lost 4 bases, leaving 10 bases of the junction unmatched. This CDR3 has 16 amino acids.